The rows below give T cell receptor beta chains drawn from one sample of a study of blood T cell repertoires in COVID-19. Profiled with immunoSEQ multiplex PCR; TCRdb holds only in-frame clones, not every one. The table shows about 430,000 clones, with about 88% occurring only once. Sequencing used PBMCs or T cells enriched from blood (not recorded which). All receptors derive from a woman aged 18-29 years who had been exposed to COVID-19. The CDR3 runs from the conserved cysteine through the conserved F or W. The D gene is left open where the match is weak. Size values are once, few and many counts, or a class for expanded clones, and some rows have none.

D gene	V gene	J gene	clone size	CDR3 protein	CDR3 DNA
-	TRBV19	TRBJ2-2	-	CASSIGVGRDTGELFF	TGTGCCAGTAGTATTGGGGTGGGCAGGGACACCGGGGAGCTGTTTTTT
-	TRBV19	TRBJ1-1	-	CASSIKGAPEAFF	TGTGCCAGTAGTATTAAAGGGGCCCCTGAAGCTTTCTTT
TRBD2	TRBV13	TRBJ2-5	-	CASSLRLAGGNPGGETQYF	TGTGCCAGCAGCTTACGACTAGCGGGAGGTAACCCGGGGGGAGAGACCCAGTACTTC
TRBD1	TRBV28	TRBJ1-4	-	CASSPDRGWEKLFF	TGTGCCAGCAGTCCAGACAGGGGATGGGAAAAACTGTTTTTT
TRBD2	TRBV4-1	TRBJ2-7	-	CASSQTSDWSYEQYF	TGCGCCAGCAGCCAGACTAGCGACTGGAGCTACGAGCAGTACTTC
-	TRBV21-1	TRBJ2-5	-	CGSVRDRVGLETQYF	TGTGGGTCGGTTCGGGACAGGGTAGGTTTAGAGACCCAGTACTTC
TRBD2	TRBV18	TRBJ2-2	-	CASSPPILAGDITGELFF	TGTGCCAGCTCACCACCTATCTTAGCGGGAGATATCACCGGGGAGCTGTTTTTT
-	TRBV5-4	TRBJ2-1	-	CASSLEGSGEQFF	TGTGCCAGCAGCCTGGAGGGTTCGGGGGAGCAGTTCTTC
-	TRBV27	TRBJ1-2	-	CASSLTPQGNYGYTF	TGTGCCAGCAGTTTAACCCCACAGGGAAACTATGGCTACACCTTC
-	TRBV3-1/TRBV3-2	TRBJ2-2	few	CASSQDLRYTGELFF	TGTGCCAGCAGCCAAGATCTTCGGTACACCGGGGAGCTGTTTTTT
-	TRBV4-2	TRBJ1-5	-	CASSRVLELSNQPQHF	TGTGCCAGCAGCCGAGTCCTTGAGTTGAGCAATCAGCCCCAGCATTTT
-	TRBV27	TRBJ2-7	-	CASSQNSYEQYF	TGTGCCAGCAGTCAAAACTCCTACGAGCAGTACTTC
TRBD1	TRBV19	TRBJ1-3	-	CASTTGQATGNTIYF	TGTGCCAGTACCACGGGACAGGCGACTGGAAACACCATATATTTT
TRBD1	TRBV9	TRBJ1-2	-	CASSRDSNYGYTF	TGTGCCAGCAGCCGGGACAGCAACTATGGCTACACCTTC
-	TRBV6-6	TRBJ1-5	-	CASSYLQGGNQPQHF	TGTGCCAGCAGTTACCTGCAGGGCGGCAATCAGCCCCAGCATTTT
-	TRBV12-3/TRBV12-4	TRBJ1-6	few	CASSPGYNSPLHF	TGTGCCAGCAGTCCGGGCTATAATTCACCCCTCCACTTT
TRBD1	TRBV29-1	TRBJ2-1	-	CSVARTGNEQFF	TGCAGCGTGGCCCGGACAGGCAATGAGCAGTTCTTC
TRBD2	TRBV5-4	TRBJ2-3	-	CASSLAQTGGSTDTQYF	TGTGCCAGCAGCTTGGCCCAAACGGGAGGGAGCACAGATACGCAGTATTTT
-	TRBV28	TRBJ1-6	-	CASSLYRVVNSPLHF	TGTGCCAGCAGTTTGTACAGGGTAGTCAATTCACCCCTCCACTTT
TRBD2	TRBV9	TRBJ2-7	-	CASSVASGGTYEQYF	TGTGCCAGCAGCGTAGCTAGCGGGGGCACGTACGAGCAGTACTTC
-	TRBV4-2	TRBJ2-7	-	CASSQALGGVYEQYF	TGTGCCAGCAGCCAAGCACTAGGGGGGGTCTACGAGCAGTACTTC